This T cell receptor (beta chain) was obtained from a study of blood T cell repertoires in COVID-19. Study at large: The United States, Italy and Spain provided the acute and convalescent COVID-19 samples. PBMCs, B-cell-depleted T cells, or T cells were the source of the cDNA or gDNA that made up the material.

This clone was found a few times. Individuals in the exposed group had encountered a COVID-19 case within 2 weeks preceding study entry. The CDR3 is 15 residues long. The V gene's germline CDR1 is ENHRY and CDR2 SYGVKD. Trimming removed 7 bases from V and 0 bases from J, with 15 bases in between. In the authors' workflow: By means of reference gene primer amplification, nucleated cell counts were estimated. Sequencing used immunoSEQ multiplex PCR; TCRdb keeps in-frame clones, though not all of them. For V, J and clone size, that table is used; D and trimming come from the DNA. The sample holds about 250,000 clones, about four fifths seen once.

Material: PBMCs or T cells enriched from blood (not recorded which). This sequence joins TRBV10-3 and TRBJ1-1; D is uncertain. The receptor was isolated from a man in his forties or fifties who had been exposed to COVID-19. The CDR3 reads CAITPAGDMNTEAFF. CDR3 nucleotides: TGTGCCATCACCCCCGCAGGTGACATGAACACTGAAGCTTTCTTT.